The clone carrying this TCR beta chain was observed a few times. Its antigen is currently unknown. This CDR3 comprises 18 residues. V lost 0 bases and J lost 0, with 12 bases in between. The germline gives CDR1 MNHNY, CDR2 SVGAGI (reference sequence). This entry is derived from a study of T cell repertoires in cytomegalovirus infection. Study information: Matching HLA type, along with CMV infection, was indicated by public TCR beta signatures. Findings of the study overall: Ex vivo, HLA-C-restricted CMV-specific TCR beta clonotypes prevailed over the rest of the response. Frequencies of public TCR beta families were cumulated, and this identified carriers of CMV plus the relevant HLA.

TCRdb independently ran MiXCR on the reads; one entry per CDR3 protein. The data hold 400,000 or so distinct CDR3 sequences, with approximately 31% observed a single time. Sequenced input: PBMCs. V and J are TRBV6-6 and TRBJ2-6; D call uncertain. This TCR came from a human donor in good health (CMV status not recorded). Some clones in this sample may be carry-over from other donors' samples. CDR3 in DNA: TGTGCCAGCAGTTACTCGATTCAGATGGCCTCTGGGGCCAACGTCCTGACTTTC. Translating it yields CASSYSIQMASGANVLTF.